The present TCR beta chain was sequenced within a study of blood T cell repertoires in COVID-19. In the study overall: T cells, B-cell-depleted T cells, or PBMCs supplied cDNA or gDNA.

V lost 3 bases to trimming and J lost 0 bases, with 9 bases between them. Germline CDR1 and CDR2: SGDLS and YYNGEE. The CDR3 consists of 14 residues. Methods used by the authors: Reference gene primer amplification gave nucleated cell count estimates. Some clones are missing from TCRdb's copy, which holds only in-frame ones; the method was immunoSEQ multiplex PCR. V and J calls plus clone size are reproduced from that table; the DNA served to infer D and trimming. The sample includes around 200,000 clones, 70% to 80% seen only once; the top ten take roughly an eighth. The origin of this receptor is a woman in her 50s with acute or convalescent COVID-19. The chain combines TRBV9 with TRBJ1-2; D is ambiguous. The sample was peripheral blood. CDR3 protein: CASSGVRTNYGYTF. As DNA, the CDR3 is TGTGCCAGCAGCGGAGTCAGGACTAACTATGGCTACACCTTC.